This T cell receptor beta chain was sequenced for a study of CD8 T cells in ankylosing spondylitis. Regarding the study as a whole: Disease-linked clones bore a CD8+ phenotype, appearing relatively rarely in peripheral blood. A TCR beta motif of fewer than ten highly homologous variants appeared characteristic of ankylosing spondylitis blood.

This clonotype was picked up a small number of times. No antigen is known for it. Construction of TCR beta libraries was performed using quantitative 5'-RACE with molecular barcodes. A single record per CDR3 protein comes from TCRdb applying MiXCR to the 5' RACE reads. This sample has 470,000 or so distinct CDR3 sequences, with 25% to 30% found just once. This CDR3 is built from 16 residues. Germline V gives CDR1 DFQATT, CDR2 SNEGSKA (reference sequence). Germline trimming cut 4 bases from V and 7 bases from J; bases unmatched to any gene: 14. The chain uses TRBV20-1 and TRBJ2-1; 9 nucleotides agree with TRBD2. This sequence originates from a male donor with ankylosing spondylitis. The sample comprised blood, either unsorted or a sorted T cell fraction (not recorded which). The CDR3 DNA reads TGCAGTGCTATTGAGGGTAGCGGGGGACTTTGGAATGAGCAGTTCTTC. Residues: CSAIEGSGGLWNEQFF.